These T cell receptor beta chains were read from a single sample in a study of blood T cell repertoires in COVID-19. Profiling relied on immunoSEQ multiplex PCR, and the TCRdb table lists in-frame clones only, not all of them. The sample includes about 91,000 clones, around 82% of them seen just once. Sequencing was done on a sample of peripheral blood. All receptors derive from a man aged 45-65 years with active or convalescent COVID-19. Both conserved end residues are part of each CDR3. Each record gives: CDR3 DNA, CDR3 protein, V gene, J gene, D gene, clone size. The D gene is left open where the match is weak. Size values are once, few and many counts, or a class for expanded clones, and some rows have none.

cdr3_nt: TGCAGTGCCGGGGGGACTGAGCAGTTCTTC; cdr3_aa: CSAGGTEQFF; v_call: TRBV20-1; j_call: TRBJ2-1; d_call: TRBD2; clone_size: once
cdr3_nt: TGTGCCAGCAGCCTAAACAGGGAGACTGAAGCTTTCTTT; cdr3_aa: CASSLNRETEAFF; v_call: TRBV7-2; j_call: TRBJ1-1; d_call: -; clone_size: -
cdr3_nt: TGTGCCAGCAGACAGGGGGCCAGGAACACCGGGGAGCTGTTTTTT; cdr3_aa: CASRQGARNTGELFF; v_call: TRBV6-5; j_call: TRBJ2-2; d_call: TRBD1; clone_size: -
cdr3_nt: TGTGCCAGCAGCCTCAGCACAGGGTCTTTAGACGAGCAGTACTTC; cdr3_aa: CASSLSTGSLDEQYF; v_call: TRBV7-9; j_call: TRBJ2-7; d_call: -; clone_size: -
cdr3_nt: TGTGCCAGCCGACCAGGGAACAGGGTCAATCAGCCCCAGCATTTT; cdr3_aa: CASRPGNRVNQPQHF; v_call: TRBV6-5; j_call: TRBJ1-5; d_call: -; clone_size: -
cdr3_nt: TGTGCCAGTAGTATTGGTCCCGGGGGTAATTCACCCCTCCACTTT; cdr3_aa: CASSIGPGGNSPLHF; v_call: TRBV19; j_call: TRBJ1-6; d_call: -; clone_size: -
cdr3_nt: TGTGCCTGGCGAACTGGAGTCGGGACCTACGAGCAGTACTTC; cdr3_aa: CAWRTGVGTYEQYF; v_call: TRBV30; j_call: TRBJ2-7; d_call: -; clone_size: -
cdr3_nt: TGTGCCAGCAGAAGGACAGGGGGCACTGAAGCTTTCTTT; cdr3_aa: CASRRTGGTEAFF; v_call: TRBV5-6; j_call: TRBJ1-1; d_call: TRBD1; clone_size: few
cdr3_nt: TGTGCCAGCAGCCACGGAGCAGAGACCCAGTACTTC; cdr3_aa: CASSHGAETQYF; v_call: TRBV3-1/TRBV3-2; j_call: TRBJ2-5; d_call: -; clone_size: -
cdr3_nt: TGTGCCACCATGGGCAGGTACTACAATGAGCAGTTCTTC; cdr3_aa: CATMGRYYNEQFF; v_call: TRBV28; j_call: TRBJ2-1; d_call: -; clone_size: -
cdr3_nt: TGTGCCAGCAGCACCACGGACAGGGTAGGTCAGCCCCAGCATTTT; cdr3_aa: CASSTTDRVGQPQHF; v_call: TRBV14; j_call: TRBJ1-5; d_call: TRBD1; clone_size: few
cdr3_nt: TGTGCCAGCAGTTCCTCCGGGACAGGTGCCCTACCCCTCCACTTT; cdr3_aa: CASSSSGTGALPLHF; v_call: TRBV6-5; j_call: TRBJ1-6; d_call: TRBD1; clone_size: once
cdr3_nt: TGTGCCAGCAGAGGGACAGGGAGTAATTCACCCCTCCACTTT; cdr3_aa: CASRGTGSNSPLHF; v_call: TRBV5-6; j_call: TRBJ1-6; d_call: TRBD1; clone_size: -
cdr3_nt: TGTGCCAGCAGTTTATCCCAGGGGGTCAGCTACGAGCAGTACTTC; cdr3_aa: CASSLSQGVSYEQYF; v_call: TRBV28; j_call: TRBJ2-7; d_call: TRBD1; clone_size: -
cdr3_nt: TGTGCCAGCAGACCGGGATACAGGGATACCGGGGAGCTGTTTTTT; cdr3_aa: CASRPGYRDTGELFF; v_call: TRBV27; j_call: TRBJ2-2; d_call: -; clone_size: few
cdr3_nt: TGTGCCACCAGTGATAACTTTAAAGAGACCCAGTACTTC; cdr3_aa: CATSDNFKETQYF; v_call: TRBV24-1; j_call: TRBJ2-5; d_call: -; clone_size: -
cdr3_nt: TGTGCCAGCAGCTTAGCAGGAGATCCAGGGGCCTACGAGCAGTACTTC; cdr3_aa: CASSLAGDPGAYEQYF; v_call: TRBV7-2; j_call: TRBJ2-7; d_call: -; clone_size: -
cdr3_nt: TGTGCCAGCAGGGAGAGTGGGACTAGCGGATACAATGAGCAGTTCTTC; cdr3_aa: CASRESGTSGYNEQFF; v_call: TRBV25-1; j_call: TRBJ2-1; d_call: TRBD2; clone_size: -
cdr3_nt: TGCGCCAGCAGTGAGTCGACTCTTTATGGCTACACCTTC; cdr3_aa: CASSESTLYGYTF; v_call: TRBV10-1; j_call: TRBJ1-2; d_call: -; clone_size: -
cdr3_nt: TGTGCCAGAGGGGGCATCGAGGAAAAACTGTTTTTT; cdr3_aa: CARGGIEEKLFF; v_call: TRBV30; j_call: TRBJ1-4; d_call: TRBD1; clone_size: -
cdr3_nt: TGCGCCAGCAGCAGTCAACCCGGTTCCGCCTTACAGGGTGAGCAGTTCTTC; cdr3_aa: CASSSQPGSALQGEQFF; v_call: TRBV5-1; j_call: TRBJ2-1; d_call: -; clone_size: -
cdr3_nt: TGTGCCAGCAGCGCGGACAGGGAAATTCTCCCTGAGCAGTTCTTC; cdr3_aa: CASSADREILPEQFF; v_call: TRBV2; j_call: TRBJ2-1; d_call: TRBD1; clone_size: -